Below, 27 T cell receptor beta chains from the same sample are listed, as sequenced in a study of post-analysis software for immune sequencing data. Every TCR beta cDNA library bore unique molecular identifiers. TCRdb reprocessed the PCR reads via MiXCR and lists one record per CDR3 protein. Of about 430,000 distinct CDR3 sequences listed, 35% to 45% are singletons. Antigens of these TCRs are unknown. Study findings and constraints: Elevated frequency relative to controls characterized several TRBV segments in patients, TRBV5-6, TRBV5-1 and TRBV20-1 among them.

The sample was blood. These receptors originate from a girl aged 2 to 9 with multiple sclerosis.

This clonotype was picked up a small number of times. The chain has TRBV20-1 and TRBJ1-2, with D tentatively TRBD1 (5 bases). The germline CDR1 and CDR2 sequences are DFQATT and SNEGSKA (reference sequence). The CDR3 spans 14 residues. Trimming removed 5 bases from V and 4 bases from J, with 17 bases in between. The CDR3 spells CSALETGTLYGYTF. Here the CDR3 DNA reads TGCAGTGCTCTAGAAACAGGCACCCTCTATGGCTACACCTTC.

This chain links TRBV12-3 or TRBV12-4 with TRBJ2-7; D unresolved. The CDR3 consists of 15 residues. Trimming left V 2 bases short and J 0 bases short, with 11 bases between. The CDR3 is CASSLSVRVSYEQYF. The DNA of the CDR3 is TGTGCCAGCAGTTTATCCGTGCGAGTCTCCTACGAGCAGTACTTC.

V gene TRBV5-4 combines with J gene TRBJ2-7; a possible D gene is TRBD2 (5 bases). The CDR3 contains 14 residues. Germline CDR1 SGHNT, CDR2 YYREEE (reference sequence). V shed 4 bases and J shed 1 base, with 12 bases lying between them. The CDR3 is CASSQPTGSYEQYF. The CDR3 DNA follows: TGTGCCAGCAGCCAGCCGACGGGATCCTACGAGCAGTACTTC.

This clonotype appeared many times. The chain uses TRBV7-9 and TRBJ2-1; TRBD2 agrees at 8 bases. The CDR3 is made up of 17 amino acids. CDR1 SEHNR and CDR2 FQNEAQ come from the germline V gene (reference sequence). With 0 bases clipped from V and 4 bases from J, the junction kept 8 bases outside the gene matches. CDR3 DNA sequence: TGTGCCAGCAGCTTAGCGCCTCGAGCGGGGGAGTACAATGAGCAGTTCTTC. Translated, it gives CASSLAPRAGEYNEQFF.

The chain employs TRBV7-9 and TRBJ2-7; 8 bases match TRBD2. With V trimmed by 3 bases and J by 4 bases, 2 bases remained unmatched. Germline CDR1 SEHNR, CDR2 FQNEAQ (reference sequence). The CDR3 contains 13 residues. CDR3 bases: TGTGCCAGCAGCTTTCCGGGAGGGTACGAGCAGTACTTC. Encoded protein: CASSFPGGYEQYF.

This chain joins TRBV28 and TRBJ2-1, with 13 bases identical to TRBD2. CDR1 and CDR2 (germline): MDHEN, SYDVKM. The CDR3 sequence is 15 residues long. Germline trimming cut 5 bases from V and 9 bases from J; bases unmatched to any gene: 7. The CDR3 reads CASSRPGLAGTEQFF. The CDR3 nucleotides read TGTGCCAGCAGTCGTCCGGGACTAGCGGGAACTGAGCAGTTCTTC.

The gene calls are TRBV5-1 and TRBJ2-7, with 9 bases lining up with TRBD2. With 1 base clipped from V and 1 base from J, the junction kept 6 bases outside the gene matches. The CDR3 has 16 residues. The V gene's germline CDR1 is SGHRS and CDR2 YFSETQ. The CDR3, as DNA: TGCGCCAGCAGCTTGTCTCTAGCGGGACGATCCTACGAGCAGTACTTC. This sequence encodes CASSLSLAGRSYEQYF.

This clonotype was detected only a few times. The V and J genes are TRBV7-6 and TRBJ2-1; TRBD2 aligns across 7 bases. With V trimmed by 0 bases and J by 8 bases, 4 bases remained unmatched. CDR1 and CDR2 from the germline V gene are SGHVS and FNYEAQ. The CDR3 sequence is 14 residues long. The CDR3 region has the DNA TGTGCCAGCAGCTTAGCACGTGGGAGGGATGAGCAGTTCTTC. Translating it yields CASSLARGRDEQFF.

This sequence joins TRBV29-1 and TRBJ2-7, with D possibly matching TRBD1 (5 bases). From germline, CDR1 is SQVTM and CDR2 ANQGSEA. This CDR3 comprises 13 residues. Deletions cut 1 base from V and 6 bases from J, with 13 bases between. The CDR3 bases are TGCAGCGTTGAAGTGATGAGGCAGGGCGAGCAGTACTTC. This gives the protein CSVEVMRQGEQYF.

This sequence joins TRBV5-1 and TRBJ1-1; TRBD1 matches at 10 bases. Germline V gene data show CDR1 as SGHRS and CDR2 as YFSETQ. V shed 5 bases and J 4 bases; nucleotides not matched to a gene: 8. The CDR3 extends over 15 amino acids. The CDR3 loop reads CASRYTTGGITEAFF. CDR3 DNA: TGCGCCAGCAGATATACGACAGGGGGCATCACTGAAGCTTTCTTT.

The V and J genes are TRBV5-1 and TRBJ2-7, with D perhaps matching TRBD1 (7 bases). This CDR3 contains 16 residues. Germline lookup yields CDR1 SGHRS and CDR2 YFSETQ. V was pared by 3 bases and J by 6 bases, with 22 bases between. CDR3 sequence (DNA): TGCGCCAGCAGCTCAAGAGTTACAGGGGAGGTTGGCGAGCAGTACTTC. Amino acids: CASSSRVTGEVGEQYF.

The rearrangement joins TRBV7-8 to TRBJ2-1; TRBD2 matches at 8 bases. The CDR3 totals 17 residues. Looked up from germline, CDR1 is SGHVS and CDR2 is FQNEAQ. After removal of 4 bases from V and 3 bases from J, the junction contained 11 bases not matched to a gene. The CDR3 region has the DNA TGTGCCAGCAGCTCGGGGACTAGTGGTAGTCTCTACAATGAGCAGTTCTTC. This gives the protein CASSSGTSGSLYNEQFF.

As to this clonotype: Lacking the conserved final phenylalanine or tryptophan, this CDR3 likely reflects a read error. This rearrangement joins TRBV20-1 to TRBJ2-5, with a possible D match to TRBD2 (5 bases). In germline, CDR1 is DFQATT, CDR2 SNEGSKA (reference sequence). CDR3 length: 11 amino acids. The CDR3: CSTRFQETQYC. As DNA, the CDR3 is TGCAGTACTAGGTTTCAAGAGACCCAGTACTGC.

The chain is built from TRBV27 and TRBJ2-7, with 9 bases identical to TRBD1. Unmatched junction bases numbered 4, after V lost 1 base and J lost 3 bases. Germline assignment: CDR1 MNHEY and CDR2 SMNVEV (reference sequence). The CDR3 spans 15 residues. CDR3 sequence: CASSLFGTGLYEQYF. CDR3 DNA: TGTGCCAGCAGTTTATTTGGGACAGGGCTCTACGAGCAGTACTTC.

This clonotype was observed a handful of times. The chain has TRBV11-3 and TRBJ2-1; the match to TRBD2 covers 15 bases. J lost 7 bases, V lost 2 bases, and 9 bases had no gene match. Germline CDR1 SGHNT, CDR2 YENEEA. This CDR3 is 18 amino acids long. The CDR3 sequence: CASSLFHGLAGGNNEQFF. The CDR3 nucleotides read TGTGCCAGCAGCTTATTCCACGGACTAGCGGGAGGGAATAATGAGCAGTTCTTC.

This clonotype has only a few counts. One end of the junction does not line up with germline, which may come from a read error. J is TRBJ2-7 and V is TRBV6-5; tentatively, D is TRBD1 (5 bases). Germline V CDR1 and CDR2: MNHEY, SVGAGI. CDR3 length: 17 residues. This CDR3 is CASGYSYPGLNSYEQYF. CDR3 nucleotide sequence: TGTGCCAGCGGTTACTCGTATCCAGGGTTAAACTCCTACGAGCAGTACTTC.

The genes are TRBV12-3 or TRBV12-4 and TRBJ1-6, with 7 bases identical to TRBD1. After removal of 5 bases from V and 10 bases from J, the junction contained 8 bases not matched to a gene. The CDR3 runs to 14 residues. The CDR3 coding sequence is TGTGCCAGCAGTCTCCGCCGACAGGGATCACCCCTCCACTTT. It is translated as CASSLRRQGSPLHF.

The chain recombines TRBV4-1 with TRBJ2-3; weak D call: TRBD2 (7 bases). V dropped 5 bases and J dropped 1 base, with 16 bases sitting between them. Germline CDR1 and CDR2: MGHRA and YSYEKL. The CDR3 sequence is 16 residues long. Written as DNA, the CDR3 is TGCGCCAGCAGCGCCTTGAGGGGGGGCGGCACAGATACGCAGTATTTT. Translating it yields CASSALRGGGTDTQYF.

This clonotype has only a few counts. The J gene is TRBJ2-3, the V gene TRBV7-3; 9 bases agree with TRBD2. The junction had 9 bases not matched to a gene; V was cut back by 5 bases and J by 6 bases. The CDR3 length is 15 residues. Germline V lookup: CDR1 SGHTA, CDR2 FQGTGA. In DNA form, the CDR3 reads TGTGCCAGCAGCCTTCATAGCGGGGGTTATGATACGCAGTATTTT. Protein sequence: CASSLHSGGYDTQYF.

The chain is built from TRBV10-3 and TRBJ2-5, with 8 bases aligning to TRBD1. The J call may be incorrect, as the DNA end agrees better with TRBJ2-7. Germline V gives CDR1 ENHRY, CDR2 SYGVKD. The CDR3 sequence is 13 residues long. The CDR3 coding sequence is TGTGCCATCACTGGACAGGGAGGAAACGAGCAGTACTTC. It is translated as CAITGQGGNEQYF.

The chain combines TRBV28 with TRBJ2-5; either TRBD1 or TRBD2 may fit D (6 bases each). The closer fit of TRBJ2-7 to the DNA end suggests the J call may be wrong. Germline values: CDR1 MDHEN, CDR2 SYDVKM. The length of the CDR3 is 16 residues. The CDR3 nucleotides are TGTGCCAGCAGGGTGACCACAGGGACTTGGGGTAACGAGCAGTACTTC. Translating gives CASRVTTGTWGNEQYF.

This clonotype was seen a handful of times. The chain employs TRBV7-6 and TRBJ2-7; TRBD1 matches at 8 bases. V was pared by 4 bases and J by 6 bases, with 11 bases of the junction left unmatched. Germline V gene lookup returns CDR1 SGHVS and CDR2 FNYEAQ. This CDR3 is built from 15 residues. CDR3 sequence: CASSSHRDRLSEQYF. The CDR3 bases are TGTGCCAGCAGCTCCCATAGGGACAGGTTGTCCGAGCAGTACTTC.

CDR3 amino acids: CASSLTGTNNEQFF. The CDR3 region has the DNA TGTGCCAGCAGTTTAACTGGGACCAACAATGAGCAGTTCTTC. The V and J genes are TRBV27 and TRBJ2-1; D possibly matches TRBD1 or TRBD2 (5 bases each). The CDR3 is 14 residues long. Germline CDR1 and CDR2: MNHEY and SMNVEV (reference sequence). Trimming left V 2 bases short and J 5 bases short, with 10 bases between.

This rearrangement joins TRBV20-1 to TRBJ2-7; 8 nucleotides agree with TRBD2. The CDR3 loop spans 16 amino acids. The V gene end was trimmed by 6 bases and the J gene end by 0 bases; junction bases not matched to a gene: 13. CDR1 and CDR2 (germline): DFQATT, SNEGSKA (reference sequence). CDR3 bases: TGCAGTGCCCCAGGCTCGGCGGGAGGTACCTCCTACGAGCAGTACTTC. It yields the protein CSAPGSAGGTSYEQYF.

The chain uses TRBV20-1 and TRBJ1-5; 7 bases fit TRBD1. The CDR3 covers 13 residues. Germline CDR1 is DFQATT and CDR2 is SNEGSKA (reference sequence). Trimming cost V 6 bases and J 9 bases; bases outside gene matches: 11. The CDR3 coding sequence is TGCAGTGCGGATGACAGGGTCGCGGGGCCCCAGCATTTT. This codes for CSADDRVAGPQHF.

This clonotype occurred a few times. The chain is built from TRBV12-3 or TRBV12-4 and TRBJ2-1, with 14 bases fitting TRBD2. The CDR3 has 15 residues. The V and J ends lost 3 bases and 8 bases, in that order; junction bases with no gene match: 3. CDR3 amino acids: CASSLGLAGADEQFF. CDR3 coding DNA: TGTGCCAGCAGTTTGGGACTAGCGGGAGCTGATGAGCAGTTCTTC.

This chain uses TRBV5-1 with TRBJ1-3; 7 nucleotides align to TRBD1. CDR1 SGHRS and CDR2 YFSETQ come from the germline V gene. V trimming: 4 bases; J trimming: 4 bases; junction bases outside the gene matches: 5. This CDR3 spans 14 amino acids. Here the CDR3 DNA reads TGCGCCAGCAGCGGAGGGGGCTACGGAAACACCATATATTTT. This codes for CASSGGGYGNTIYF.